The TCR beta chain described here comes from a study of post-analysis software for immune sequencing data. Whole-study findings and limits: The study found TRBV5-6, TRBV5-1 and TRBV20-1 among roughly 5 TRBV segments more frequent in patients than controls. Compared against controls, patients with multiple sclerosis displayed significantly lower normalized Chao1 diversity.

Concerning this clonotype: Its antigen is unknown.

The authors incorporated unique molecular identifiers into the TCR beta cDNA libraries. T cells numbering roughly 0.95 to 11 million gave rise to roughly 0.5 million cDNA molecules. TCRdb independently ran MiXCR on the PCR reads; one entry per CDR3 protein. The table includes about 190,000 distinct CDR3 sequences, 29% detected once. This CDR3 spans 13 amino acids. Germline-derived CDR1 and CDR2 are SQVTM and ANQGSEA. Trimming pared 1 base from V and 6 bases from J, leaving 9 bases between. The clonotype comes from a girl aged 2 to 17 with multiple sclerosis. The chain carries TRBV29-1 and TRBJ1-4; D call uncertain. Sequencing input: blood. CDR3 loop: CSVEVGQDEKLFF. The CDR3 nucleotides read TGCAGCGTTGAAGTGGGCCAAGATGAAAAACTGTTTTTT.